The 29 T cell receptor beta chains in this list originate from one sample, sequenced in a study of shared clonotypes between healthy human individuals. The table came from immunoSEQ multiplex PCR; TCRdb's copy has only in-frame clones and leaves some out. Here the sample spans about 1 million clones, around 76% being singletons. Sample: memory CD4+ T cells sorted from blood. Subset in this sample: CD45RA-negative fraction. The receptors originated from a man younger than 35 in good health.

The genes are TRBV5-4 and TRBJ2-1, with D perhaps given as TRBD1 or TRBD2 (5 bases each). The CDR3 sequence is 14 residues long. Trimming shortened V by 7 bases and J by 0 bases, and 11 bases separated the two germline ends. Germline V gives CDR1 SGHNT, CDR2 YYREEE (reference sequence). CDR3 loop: CASPWGSSYNEQFF. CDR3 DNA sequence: TGTGCCAGCCCATGGGGGAGCTCCTACAATGAGCAGTTCTTC.

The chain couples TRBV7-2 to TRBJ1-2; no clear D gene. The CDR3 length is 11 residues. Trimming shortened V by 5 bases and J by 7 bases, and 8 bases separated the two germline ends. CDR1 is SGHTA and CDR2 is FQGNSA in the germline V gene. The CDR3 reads CASSPTFGYTF. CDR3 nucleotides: TGTGCCAGCAGCCCTACTTTTGGCTACACCTTC.

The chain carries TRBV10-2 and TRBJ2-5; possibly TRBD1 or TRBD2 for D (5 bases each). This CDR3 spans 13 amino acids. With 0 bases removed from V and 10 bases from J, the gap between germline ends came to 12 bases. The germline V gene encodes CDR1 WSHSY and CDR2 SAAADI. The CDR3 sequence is CASSESDPGSQYF. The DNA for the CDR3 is TGCGCCAGCAGTGAGTCGGACCCAGGGAGCCAGTACTTC.

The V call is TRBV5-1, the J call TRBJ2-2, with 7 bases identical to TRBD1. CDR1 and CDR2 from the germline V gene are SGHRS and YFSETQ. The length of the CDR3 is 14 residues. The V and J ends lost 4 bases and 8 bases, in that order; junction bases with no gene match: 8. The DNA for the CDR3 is TGCGCCAGCAGCCCCGACAGGGAACAGGGGGAGCTGTTTTTT. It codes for CASSPDREQGELFF.

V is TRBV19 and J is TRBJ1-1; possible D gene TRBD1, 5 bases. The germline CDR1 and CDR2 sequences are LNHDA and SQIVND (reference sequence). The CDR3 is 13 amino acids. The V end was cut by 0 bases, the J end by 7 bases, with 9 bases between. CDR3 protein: CASSIDLRGEAFF. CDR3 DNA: TGTGCCAGTAGTATAGACCTGAGGGGTGAAGCTTTCTTT.

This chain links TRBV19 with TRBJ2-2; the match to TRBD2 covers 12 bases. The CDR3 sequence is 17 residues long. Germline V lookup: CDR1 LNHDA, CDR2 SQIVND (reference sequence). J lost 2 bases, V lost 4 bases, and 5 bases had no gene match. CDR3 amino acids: CASSSPGLAGNTGELFF. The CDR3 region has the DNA TGTGCCAGTAGTAGTCCCGGACTAGCGGGAAACACCGGGGAGCTGTTTTTT.

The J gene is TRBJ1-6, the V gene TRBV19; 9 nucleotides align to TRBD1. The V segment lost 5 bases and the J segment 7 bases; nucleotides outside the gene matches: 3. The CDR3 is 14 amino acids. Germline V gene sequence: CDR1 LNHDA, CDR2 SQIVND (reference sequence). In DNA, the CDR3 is TGTGCCAGTAGTCAACAGGGGGCAAATTCACCCCTCCACTTT. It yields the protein CASSQQGANSPLHF.

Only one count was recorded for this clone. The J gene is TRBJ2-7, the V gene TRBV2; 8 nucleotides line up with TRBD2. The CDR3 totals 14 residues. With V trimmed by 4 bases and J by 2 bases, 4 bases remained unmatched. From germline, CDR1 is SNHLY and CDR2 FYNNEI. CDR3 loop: CASSGVAGPYEQYF. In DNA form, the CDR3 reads TGTGCCAGCAGTGGGGTAGCGGGACCCTACGAGCAGTACTTC.

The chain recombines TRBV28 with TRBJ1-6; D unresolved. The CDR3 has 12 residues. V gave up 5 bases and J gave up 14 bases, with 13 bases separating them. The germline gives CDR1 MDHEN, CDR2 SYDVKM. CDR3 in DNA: TGTGCCAGCAGTGTTAAGACTGGGACCCTCCACTTT. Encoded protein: CASSVKTGTLHF.

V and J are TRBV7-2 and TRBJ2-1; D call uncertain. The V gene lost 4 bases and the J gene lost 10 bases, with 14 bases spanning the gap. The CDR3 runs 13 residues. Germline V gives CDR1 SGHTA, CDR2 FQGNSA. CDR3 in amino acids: CASSSDSVGEQFF. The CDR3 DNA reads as TGTGCCAGCAGCTCAGACTCCGTCGGCGAGCAGTTCTTC. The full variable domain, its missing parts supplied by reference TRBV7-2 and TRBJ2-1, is GAGVSQSPSNKVTEKGKDVELRCDPISGHTALYWYRQSLGQGLEFLIYFQGNSAPDKSGLPSDRFSAERTGGSVSTLTIQRTQQEDSAVYLCASSSDSVGEQFFGPGTRLTVL.

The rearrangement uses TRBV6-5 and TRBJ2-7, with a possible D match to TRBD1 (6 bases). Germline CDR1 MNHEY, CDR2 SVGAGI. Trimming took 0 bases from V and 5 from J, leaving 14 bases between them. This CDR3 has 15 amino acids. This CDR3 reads CASSYSNQGLNEQYF. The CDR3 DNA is TGTGCCAGCAGTTACTCGAATCAGGGGTTGAACGAGCAGTACTTC.

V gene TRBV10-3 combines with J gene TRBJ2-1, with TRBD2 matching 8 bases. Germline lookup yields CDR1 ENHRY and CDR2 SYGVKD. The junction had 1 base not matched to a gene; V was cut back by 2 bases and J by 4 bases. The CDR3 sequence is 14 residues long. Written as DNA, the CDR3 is TGTGCCATCAGTGAGCGGGGGGGATACAATGAGCAGTTCTTC. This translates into CAISERGGYNEQFF.

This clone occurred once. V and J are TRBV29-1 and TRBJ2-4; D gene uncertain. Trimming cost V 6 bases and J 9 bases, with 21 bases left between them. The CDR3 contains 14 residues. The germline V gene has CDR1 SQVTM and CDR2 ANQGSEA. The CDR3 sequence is CSVAPSSDKSIQYF. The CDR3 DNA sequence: TGCAGCGTCGCCCCTAGTTCTGACAAATCCATTCAGTACTTC. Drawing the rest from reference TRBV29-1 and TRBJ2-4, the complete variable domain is SAVISQKPSRDICQRGTSLTIQCQVDSQVTMMFWYRQQPGQSLTLIATANQGSEATYESGFVIDKFPISRPNLTFSTLTVSNMSPEDSSIYLCSVAPSSDKSIQYFGAGTRLSVL.

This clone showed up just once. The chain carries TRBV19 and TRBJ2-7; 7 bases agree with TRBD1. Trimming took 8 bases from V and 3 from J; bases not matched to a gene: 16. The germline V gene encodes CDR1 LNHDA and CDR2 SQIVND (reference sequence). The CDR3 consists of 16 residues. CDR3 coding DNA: TGTGCCAGTCATATTGATTCGACAGGGAGAATCTACGAGCAGTACTTC. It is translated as CASHIDSTGRIYEQYF. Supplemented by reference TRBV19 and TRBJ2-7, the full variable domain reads DGGITQSPKYLFRKEGQNVTLSCEQNLNHDAMYWYRQDPGQGLRLIYYSQIVNDFQKGDIAEGYSVSREKKESFPLTVTSAQKNPTAFYLCASHIDSTGRIYEQYFGPGTRLTVT.

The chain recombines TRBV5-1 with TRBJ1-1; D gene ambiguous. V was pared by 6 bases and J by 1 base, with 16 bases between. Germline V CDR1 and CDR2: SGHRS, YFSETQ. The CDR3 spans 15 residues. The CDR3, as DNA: TGCGCCAGCACCTTACAACTCGATCCGAACACTGAAGCTTTCTTT. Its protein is CASTLQLDPNTEAFF.

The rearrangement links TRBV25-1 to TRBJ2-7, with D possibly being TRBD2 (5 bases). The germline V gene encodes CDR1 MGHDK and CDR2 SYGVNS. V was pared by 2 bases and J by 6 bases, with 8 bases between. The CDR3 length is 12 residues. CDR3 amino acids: CASSEVGSEQYF. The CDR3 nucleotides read TGTGCCAGCAGTGAAGTAGGGAGCGAGCAGTACTTC.

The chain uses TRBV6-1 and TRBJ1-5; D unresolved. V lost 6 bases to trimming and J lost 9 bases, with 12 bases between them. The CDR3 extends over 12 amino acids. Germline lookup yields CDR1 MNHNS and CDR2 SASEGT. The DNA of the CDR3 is TGTGCCAGCAGAGACACATCAGGGCCCCAGCATTTT. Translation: CASRDTSGPQHF.

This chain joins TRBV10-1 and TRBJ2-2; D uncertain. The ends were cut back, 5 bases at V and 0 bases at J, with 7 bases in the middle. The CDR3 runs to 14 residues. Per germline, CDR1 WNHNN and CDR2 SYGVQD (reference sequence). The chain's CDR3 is CASSPHSNTGELFF. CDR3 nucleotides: TGCGCCAGCAGTCCGCATTCGAACACCGGGGAGCTGTTTTTT.

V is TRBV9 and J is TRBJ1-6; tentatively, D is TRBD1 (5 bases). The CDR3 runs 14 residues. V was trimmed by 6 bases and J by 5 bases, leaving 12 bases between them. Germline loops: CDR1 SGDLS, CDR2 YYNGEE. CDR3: CASTTMGDNSPLHF. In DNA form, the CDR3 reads TGTGCCAGCACTACAATGGGGGATAATTCACCCCTCCACTTT.

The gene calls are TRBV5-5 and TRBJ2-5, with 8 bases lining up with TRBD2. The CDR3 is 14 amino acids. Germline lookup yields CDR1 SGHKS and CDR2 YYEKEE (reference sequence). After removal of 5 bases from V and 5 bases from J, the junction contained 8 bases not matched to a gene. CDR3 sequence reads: CASSFTSGGETQYF. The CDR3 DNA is TGTGCCAGCAGTTTTACTAGCGGAGGGGAGACCCAGTACTTC.

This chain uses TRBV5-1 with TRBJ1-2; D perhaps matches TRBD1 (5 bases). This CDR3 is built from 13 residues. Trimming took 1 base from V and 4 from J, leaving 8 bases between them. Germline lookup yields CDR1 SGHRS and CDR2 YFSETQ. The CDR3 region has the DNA TGCGCCAGCAGCTTGACAGGTATCTATGGCTACACCTTC. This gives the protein CASSLTGIYGYTF.

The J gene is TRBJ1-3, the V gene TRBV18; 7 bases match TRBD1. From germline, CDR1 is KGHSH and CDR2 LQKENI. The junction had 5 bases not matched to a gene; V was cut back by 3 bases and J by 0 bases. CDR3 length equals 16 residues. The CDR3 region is CASSPVQGSSGNTIYF. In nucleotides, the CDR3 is TGTGCCAGCTCACCTGTACAGGGGAGCTCTGGAAACACCATATATTTT.

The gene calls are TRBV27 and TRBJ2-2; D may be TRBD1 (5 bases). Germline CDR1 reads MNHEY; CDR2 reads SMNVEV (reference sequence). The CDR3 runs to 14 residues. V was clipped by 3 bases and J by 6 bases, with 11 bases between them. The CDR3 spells CASSFGAAAGELFF. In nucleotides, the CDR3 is TGTGCCAGCAGTTTTGGGGCCGCGGCCGGGGAGCTGTTTTTT.

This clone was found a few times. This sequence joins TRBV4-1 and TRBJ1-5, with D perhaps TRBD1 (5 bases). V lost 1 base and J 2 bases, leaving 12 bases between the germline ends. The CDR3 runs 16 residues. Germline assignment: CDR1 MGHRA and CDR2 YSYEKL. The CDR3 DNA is TGCGCCAGCAGCCAAGGCGGAGGGACGGGCAATCAGCCCCAGCATTTT. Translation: CASSQGGGTGNQPQHF.

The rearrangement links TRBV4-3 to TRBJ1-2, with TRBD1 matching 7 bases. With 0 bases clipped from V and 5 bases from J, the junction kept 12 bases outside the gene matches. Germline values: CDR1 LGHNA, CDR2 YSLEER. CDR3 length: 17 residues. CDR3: CASSQDGVGTAPYGYTF. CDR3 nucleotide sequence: TGCGCCAGCAGCCAAGATGGTGTCGGGACAGCTCCTTATGGCTACACCTTC.

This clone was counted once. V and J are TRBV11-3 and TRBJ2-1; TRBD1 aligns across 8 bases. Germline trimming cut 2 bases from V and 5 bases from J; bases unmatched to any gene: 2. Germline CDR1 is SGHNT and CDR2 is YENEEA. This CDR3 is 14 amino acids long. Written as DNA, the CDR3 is TGTGCCAGCAGCTTAACAGGGGGTCACAATGAGCAGTTCTTC. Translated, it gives CASSLTGGHNEQFF.

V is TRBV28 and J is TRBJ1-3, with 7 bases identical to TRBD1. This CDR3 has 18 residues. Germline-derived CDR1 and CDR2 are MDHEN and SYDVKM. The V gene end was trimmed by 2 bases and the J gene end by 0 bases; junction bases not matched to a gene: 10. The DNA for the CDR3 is TGTGCCAGCAGTTTAAGGGGTTCGACAGGGCCCTCTGGAAACACCATATATTTT. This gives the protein CASSLRGSTGPSGNTIYF.

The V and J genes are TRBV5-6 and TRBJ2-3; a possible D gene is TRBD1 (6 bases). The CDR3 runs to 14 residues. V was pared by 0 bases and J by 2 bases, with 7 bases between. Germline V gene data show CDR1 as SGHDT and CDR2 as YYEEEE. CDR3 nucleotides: TGTGCCAGCAGCTTGGCAGGGGACACAGATACGCAGTATTTT. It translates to CASSLAGDTDTQYF.

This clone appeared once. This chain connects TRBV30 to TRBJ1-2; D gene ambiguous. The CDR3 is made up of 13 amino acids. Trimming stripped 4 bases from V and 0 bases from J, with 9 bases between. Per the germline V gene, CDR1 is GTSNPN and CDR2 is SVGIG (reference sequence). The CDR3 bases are TGTGCCTGGAACGAGAGATCTAACTATGGCTACACCTTC. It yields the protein CAWNERSNYGYTF.